This T cell receptor (beta chain) was profiled in a study of shared clonotypes between healthy human individuals. Clones were read by immunoSEQ multiplex PCR, and TCRdb kept only the in-frame ones, dropping some. The table lists millions of clones, roughly 96% of them singletons. Details on this clone: This specimen includes other DNA sequences encoding the same CDR3.

CDR3 length equals 13 residues. CDR1 is MNHNS, CDR2 SASEGT, per germline. The V gene lost 4 bases and the J gene lost 0 bases, with 6 bases spanning the gap. The chain carries TRBV6-1 and TRBJ1-1; no clear D gene. The clonotype originates from a man between 18 and 29 years old in good health. The sequencing input was naive CD4+ T cells sorted from blood. Subset here: CD45RA+ positively selected. CDR3 in DNA: TGTGCCAGCAGTGGCACCTTGAACACTGAAGCTTTCTTT. Amino acids: CASSGTLNTEAFF.